This T cell receptor beta chain was found in a study of beta chain features in type 1 diabetes. Regarding this clone: Its antigen is still unknown.

The V and J ends lost 7 bases and 4 bases, in that order; junction bases with no gene match: 10. This CDR3 contains 14 residues. CDR1 is SGHRS, CDR2 YFSETQ, per germline. Expressed TCRB transcripts were sequenced, since all the RNA that had been isolated was reverse transcribed. Here immunoSEQ multiplex PCR was the method, and the copy in TCRdb shows in-frame clones only, minus some. This sample has over 100,000 clones, with about two fifths found just once. Broader study findings: VDJ junctions from type 1 diabetes patients carried fewer insertions and larger deletions.

The chain is built from TRBV5-1 and TRBJ2-5, with 7 bases lining up with TRBD2. The sequencing input was stem cell memory CD4+ T cells from blood. The receptor comes from a woman younger than 30 in good health. The CDR3 DNA reads TGCGCCAGCTGCCCCTCGGGGGGAGTAGAGACCCAGTACTTC. It specifies CASCPSGGVETQYF.